Sequencing of this T cell receptor (beta chain) was carried out in a study of T cells after yellow fever vaccination. Template switching with 5'RACE generated the TCR cDNA and added a universal primer site and UMIs. TCRdb independently ran MiXCR on the 5' RACE reads; one entry per CDR3 protein. This sample yields 310,000 or so distinct CDR3 sequences, of which 6.8% are seen a single time; about 18% belongs to the top ten. Study-level findings and limits: Just a small share of clonotypes turned up in the CD4 compartment as well as the CD8 compartment. Post-booster reappearance was seen for most primary-vaccination clones (roughly 97% CD4, about 88% CD8).

This clonotype was seen at least ten times. Its cognate antigen is unknown. The source material was PBMCs, sampled roughly 45 days after the first yellow fever vaccination. The receptor comes from a man younger than 30 who received the YFV17D yellow fever vaccine.

The CDR3 loop is CASSRARASGGTNTGELFF. The CDR3 DNA sequence: TGTGCCAGCAGCCGCGCACGGGCTAGCGGGGGCACAAACACCGGGGAGCTGTTTTTT. The chain links TRBV11-1 to TRBJ2-2, with TRBD2 identical over 10 bases. The CDR3 consists of 19 residues. V was clipped by 5 bases and J by 2 bases; unmatched bases: 14. Germline assignment: CDR1 SGHAT and CDR2 FQDESV (reference sequence).